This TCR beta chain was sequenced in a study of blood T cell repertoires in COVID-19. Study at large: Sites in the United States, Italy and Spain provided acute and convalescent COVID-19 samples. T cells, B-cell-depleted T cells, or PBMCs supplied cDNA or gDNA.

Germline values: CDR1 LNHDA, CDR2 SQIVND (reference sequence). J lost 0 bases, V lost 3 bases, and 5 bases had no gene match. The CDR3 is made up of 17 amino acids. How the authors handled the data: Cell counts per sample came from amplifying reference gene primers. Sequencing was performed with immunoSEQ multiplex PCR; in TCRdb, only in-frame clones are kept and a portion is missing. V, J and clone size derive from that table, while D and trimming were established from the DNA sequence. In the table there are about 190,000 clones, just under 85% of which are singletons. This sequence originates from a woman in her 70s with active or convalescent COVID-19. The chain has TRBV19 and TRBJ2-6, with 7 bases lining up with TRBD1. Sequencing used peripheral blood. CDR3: CASSMGRDSSGANVLTF. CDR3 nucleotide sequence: TGTGCCAGTAGTATGGGCCGGGACAGCTCTGGGGCCAACGTCCTGACTTTC. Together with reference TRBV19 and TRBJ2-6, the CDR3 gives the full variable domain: DGGITQSPKYLFRKEGQNVTLSCEQNLNHDAMYWYRQDPGQGLRLIYYSQIVNDFQKGDIAEGYSVSREKKESFPLTVTSAQKNPTAFYLCASSMGRDSSGANVLTFGAGSRLTVL.